One sample yielded the 15 T cell receptor beta chains listed below, sequenced in a study of shared clonotypes between healthy human individuals. TCRdb's copy holds only in-frame clones and misses some; the assay was immunoSEQ multiplex PCR. The sample consists of 700,000 or so clones, more than 70% of them appearing once. Sequenced sample: memory CD4+ T cells sorted from blood. Subset of the sample: CD45RA-negative fraction. Source of these receptors: a woman aged 25 to 39 in good health.

The chain couples TRBV2 to TRBJ2-1; 7 bases map to TRBD2. V gave up 7 bases and J gave up 5 bases; unmatched junction bases: 5. Germline lookup yields CDR1 SNHLY and CDR2 FYNNEI. This CDR3 spans 13 amino acids. CDR3 sequence (DNA): TGTGCCAGCACGCGGGAGTCTAACAATGAGCAGTTCTTC. This gives the protein CASTRESNNEQFF. Full variable domain (missing parts from reference TRBV2 and TRBJ2-1): EPEVTQTPSHQVTQMGQEVILRCVPISNHLYFYWYRQILGQKVEFLVSFYNNEISEKSEIFDDQFSVERPDGSNFTLKIRSTKLEDSAMYFCASTRESNNEQFFGPGTRLTVL.

The rearrangement joins TRBV28 to TRBJ2-5; no clear D gene. Germline V gene data show CDR1 as MDHEN and CDR2 as SYDVKM. Trimming took 4 bases from V and 5 from J, leaving 20 bases between them. This CDR3 has 16 amino acids. In DNA form, the CDR3 reads TGTGCCAGCAGTTCCCCATCGAGTATATCCTTGGAGACCCAGTACTTC. Translated: CASSSPSSISLETQYF. Combining the CDR3 with reference TRBV28 and TRBJ2-5 gives the whole variable domain DVKVTQSSRYLVKRTGEKVFLECVQDMDHENMFWYRQDPGLGLRLIYFSYDVKMKEKGDIPEGYSVSREKKERFSLILESASTNQTSMYLCASSSPSSISLETQYFGPGTRLLVL.

The chain employs TRBV28 and TRBJ1-1; 8 positions agree with TRBD1. CDR3 length: 16 amino acids. Germline loops: CDR1 MDHEN, CDR2 SYDVKM. The V segment lost 6 bases and the J segment 0 bases; nucleotides outside the gene matches: 9. The CDR3 DNA sequence: TGTGCCAGCAGCCCAGACAGGGGAAGGGTGAACACTGAAGCTTTCTTT. Its protein is CASSPDRGRVNTEAFF.

The table lists this clone with a few counts. The chain couples TRBV6-5 to TRBJ2-2; no clear D. Germline CDR1 reads MNHEY; CDR2 reads SVGAGI. V was clipped by 6 bases and J by 3 bases, with 11 bases between them. The CDR3 runs to 14 residues. Here the CDR3 DNA reads TGTGCCAGCAGGACGGGCTGGGACACCGGGGAGCTGTTTTTT. As protein: CASRTGWDTGELFF.

V usage is TRBV29-1 and J usage is TRBJ1-1; D possibly corresponds to TRBD1 (5 bases). This CDR3 has 14 residues. Trimming cost V 6 bases and J 4 bases, with 18 bases left between them. Germline CDR1 reads SQVTM; CDR2 reads ANQGSEA. The CDR3 spells CSVTKQGVATEAFF. CDR3 in DNA: TGCAGCGTGACCAAGCAGGGAGTGGCCACTGAAGCTTTCTTT.

This clone has just a few counts. The chain combines TRBV28 with TRBJ1-1; no clear D gene. The CDR3 has 12 residues. Between the trimmed V and J ends, which lost 8 bases and 0 bases, there was a span of 7 bases. Germline V gene data show CDR1 as MDHEN and CDR2 as SYDVKM. Here the CDR3 reads CASLKLNTEAFF. CDR3 bases: TGTGCCAGCCTTAAACTGAACACTGAAGCTTTCTTT.

J is TRBJ2-3 and V is TRBV19; D might be TRBD1 (7 bases). CDR1 and CDR2 (germline): LNHDA, SQIVND (reference sequence). The CDR3 runs to 14 residues. With 6 bases removed from V and 1 base from J, the gap between germline ends came to 11 bases. The CDR3, as DNA: TGTGCCAGTAGCAGGGGGGCAGGCACAGATACGCAGTATTTT. Protein: CASSRGAGTDTQYF.

The chain recombines TRBV11-2 with TRBJ2-5; 7 positions match TRBD1. Per the germline V gene, CDR1 is SGHAT and CDR2 is FQNNGV. V lost 5 bases to trimming and J lost 2 bases; unmatched junction nucleotides: 2. The CDR3 has 13 amino acids. The CDR3 DNA reads as TGTGCCAGCAGCAGGGACAGTCAAGAGACCCAGTACTTC. Translation gives CASSRDSQETQYF.

The chain uses TRBV29-1 and TRBJ2-3; TRBD2 matches at 14 bases. The trim removed 0 bases at V and 1 base at J, leaving 6 bases unmatched. This CDR3 comprises 18 residues. Germline CDR1 SQVTM, CDR2 ANQGSEA. CDR3 DNA: TGCAGCGTTGAAGATTGGGGACTAGCGGGAGTCGGCACAGATACGCAGTATTTT. Residues: CSVEDWGLAGVGTDTQYF.

V usage is TRBV18 and J usage is TRBJ2-7; TRBD1 matches 7 bases. CDR1 is KGHSH, CDR2 LQKENI, per germline. The CDR3 covers 15 residues. The trim removed 6 bases at V and 3 bases at J, leaving 11 bases unmatched. CDR3 nucleotides: TGTGCCAGCTCGCCTCGGACAGGACCCAACTACGAGCAGTACTTC. Translated, it gives CASSPRTGPNYEQYF.

For this clone: Additional DNA sequences in this sample encode the identical CDR3. V and J are TRBV28 and TRBJ1-2; tentative D call: TRBD1 (5 bases). This CDR3 is 13 amino acids long. Trimming took off 2 bases at V and 4 bases at J, with 8 bases between the two ends. CDR1 MDHEN and CDR2 SYDVKM come from the germline V gene. The CDR3 DNA reads TGTGCCAGCAGTTTAAAGGGACTCTATGGCTACACCTTC. Translated, it gives CASSLKGLYGYTF.

The chain carries TRBV5-1 and TRBJ1-1; D gene uncertain. The germline CDR1 and CDR2 sequences are SGHRS and YFSETQ. Trimming pared 2 bases from V and 1 base from J, leaving 6 bases between. The CDR3 has 13 residues. The CDR3 spells CASSFEPNTEAFF. Here the CDR3 DNA reads TGCGCCAGCAGCTTCGAACCGAACACTGAAGCTTTCTTT. Together with reference TRBV5-1 and TRBJ1-1, the CDR3 gives the full variable domain: KAGVTQTPRYLIKTRGQQVTLSCSPISGHRSVSWYQQTPGQGLQFLFEYFSETQRNKGNFPGRFSGRQFSNSRSEMNVSTLELGDSALYLCASSFEPNTEAFFGQGTRLTVV.

CDR3 loop: CASSEPPTNEKLFF. CDR3 coding DNA: TGTGCCAGCAGTGAGCCCCCAACTAATGAAAAACTGTTTTTT. V and J are TRBV2 and TRBJ1-4, with D uncertain. The CDR3 has 14 amino acids. V lost 3 bases, J lost 0 bases, and 5 bases lay in between. Looked up from germline, CDR1 is SNHLY and CDR2 is FYNNEI.

In the case of this clone: This CDR3 is also generated by other DNA sequences in the sample. The chain has TRBV28 and TRBJ1-1; TRBD1 might be the D (6 bases). Trimming stripped 5 bases from V and 5 bases from J, with 12 bases between. Per the germline V gene, CDR1 is MDHEN and CDR2 is SYDVKM. The length of the CDR3 is 13 residues. The CDR3 sequence: CASSLGGRTEAFF. DNA of the CDR3: TGTGCCAGCAGTCTAGGGGGGCGGACTGAAGCTTTCTTT.

This chain uses TRBV28 with TRBJ1-2; 10 bases align to TRBD1. The CDR3 is 15 amino acids. The V gene end was trimmed by 4 bases and the J gene end by 8 bases; junction bases not matched to a gene: 10. Germline CDR1 MDHEN, CDR2 SYDVKM. In DNA form, the CDR3 reads TGTGCCAGCAGTTCCCCGGGACAGGGGACGTCGGGCTACACCTTC. This gives the protein CASSSPGQGTSGYTF.